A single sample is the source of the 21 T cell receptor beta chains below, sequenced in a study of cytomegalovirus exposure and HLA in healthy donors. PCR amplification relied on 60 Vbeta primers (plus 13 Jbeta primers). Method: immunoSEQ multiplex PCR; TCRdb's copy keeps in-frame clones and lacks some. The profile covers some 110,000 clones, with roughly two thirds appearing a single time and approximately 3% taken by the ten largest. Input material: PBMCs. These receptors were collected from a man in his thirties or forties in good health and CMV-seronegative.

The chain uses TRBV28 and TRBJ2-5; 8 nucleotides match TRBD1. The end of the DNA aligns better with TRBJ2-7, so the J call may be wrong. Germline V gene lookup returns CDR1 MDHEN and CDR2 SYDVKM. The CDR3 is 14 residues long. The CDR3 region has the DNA TGTGCCAGGACCTCAGGGGGCTGGTTTAACGAGCAGTACTTC. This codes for CARTSGGWFNEQYF.

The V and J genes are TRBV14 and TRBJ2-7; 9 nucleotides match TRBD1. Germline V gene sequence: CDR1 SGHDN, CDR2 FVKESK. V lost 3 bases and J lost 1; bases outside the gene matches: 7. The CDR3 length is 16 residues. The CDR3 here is CASSQHRGQGSYEQYF. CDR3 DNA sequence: TGTGCCAGCAGCCAGCACCGGGGACAGGGTTCCTACGAGCAGTACTTC.

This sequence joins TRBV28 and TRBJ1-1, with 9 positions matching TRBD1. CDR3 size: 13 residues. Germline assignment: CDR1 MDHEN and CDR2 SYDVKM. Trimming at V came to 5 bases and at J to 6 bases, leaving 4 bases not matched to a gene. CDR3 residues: CASSPQGAAEAFF. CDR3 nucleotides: TGTGCCAGCAGTCCACAGGGGGCAGCTGAAGCTTTCTTT.

The CDR3 DNA reads as TGTGCCAGCAGGGCTGACGAGGTCTACAATGAGCAGTTCTTC. It codes for CASRADEVYNEQFF. The V and J genes are TRBV6-6 and TRBJ2-1; no definite D call. The CDR3 loop spans 14 amino acids. V was pared by 6 bases and J by 3 bases, with 12 bases between. Per germline, CDR1 MNHNY and CDR2 SVGAGI (reference sequence).

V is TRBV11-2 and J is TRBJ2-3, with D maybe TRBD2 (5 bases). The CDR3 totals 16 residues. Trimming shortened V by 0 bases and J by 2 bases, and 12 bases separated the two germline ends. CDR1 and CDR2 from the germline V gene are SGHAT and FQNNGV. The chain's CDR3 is CASSLDLGLYTDTQYF. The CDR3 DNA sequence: TGTGCCAGCAGCTTAGATTTAGGACTCTACACAGATACGCAGTATTTT.

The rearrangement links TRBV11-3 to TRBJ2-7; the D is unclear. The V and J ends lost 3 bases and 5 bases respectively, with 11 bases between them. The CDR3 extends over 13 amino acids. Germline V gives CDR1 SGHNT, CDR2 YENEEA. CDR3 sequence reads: CASSFTIIHEQYF. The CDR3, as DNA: TGTGCCAGCAGCTTTACAATAATCCACGAGCAGTACTTC.

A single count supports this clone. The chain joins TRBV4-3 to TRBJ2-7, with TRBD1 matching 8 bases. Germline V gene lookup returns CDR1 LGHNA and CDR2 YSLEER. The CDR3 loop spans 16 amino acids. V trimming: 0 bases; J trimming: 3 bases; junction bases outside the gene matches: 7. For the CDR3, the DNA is TGCGCCAGCAGCCAAGACGGGACAGGCACGAGCTACGAGCAGTACTTC. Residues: CASSQDGTGTSYEQYF.

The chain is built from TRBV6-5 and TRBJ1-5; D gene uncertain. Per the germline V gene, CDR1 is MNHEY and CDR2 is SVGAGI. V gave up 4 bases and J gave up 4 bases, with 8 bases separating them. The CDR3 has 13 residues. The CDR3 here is CASSWSRNQPQHF. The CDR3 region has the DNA TGTGCCAGCAGTTGGTCCCGGAATCAGCCCCAGCATTTT.

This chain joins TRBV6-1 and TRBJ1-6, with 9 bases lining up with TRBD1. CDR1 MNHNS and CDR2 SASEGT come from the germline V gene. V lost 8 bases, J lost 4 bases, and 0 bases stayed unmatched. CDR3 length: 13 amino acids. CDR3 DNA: TGTGCCAGCGGGACAGGGTATAATTCACCCCTCCACTTT. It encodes CASGTGYNSPLHF.

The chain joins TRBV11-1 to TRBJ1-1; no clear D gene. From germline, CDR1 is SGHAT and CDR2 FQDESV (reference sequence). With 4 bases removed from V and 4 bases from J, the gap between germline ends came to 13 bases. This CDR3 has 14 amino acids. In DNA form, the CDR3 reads TGTGCCAGCAGCTCCCCGAGGAGACGCACTGAAGCTTTCTTT. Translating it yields CASSSPRRRTEAFF.

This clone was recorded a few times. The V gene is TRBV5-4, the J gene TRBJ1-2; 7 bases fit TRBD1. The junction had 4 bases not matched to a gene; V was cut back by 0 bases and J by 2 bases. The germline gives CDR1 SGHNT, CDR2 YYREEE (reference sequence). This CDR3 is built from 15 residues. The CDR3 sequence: CASSLVAQGNYGYTF. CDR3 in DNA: TGTGCCAGCAGCTTGGTAGCACAGGGGAACTATGGCTACACCTTC.

CDR3 residues: CASSPLRGSEPQHF. DNA of the CDR3: TGTGCCAGCAGTCCCTTACGGGGGTCGGAGCCCCAGCATTTT. The chain has TRBV28 and TRBJ1-5, with a possible D match to TRBD1 (5 bases). V lost 5 bases and J lost 8, with 16 bases in between. Germline-derived CDR1 and CDR2 are MDHEN and SYDVKM. The CDR3 extends over 14 amino acids.

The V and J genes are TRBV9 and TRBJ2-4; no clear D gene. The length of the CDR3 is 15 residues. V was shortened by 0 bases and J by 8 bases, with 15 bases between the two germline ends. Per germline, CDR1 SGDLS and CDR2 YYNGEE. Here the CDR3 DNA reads TGTGCCAGCAGCGTAGGACCTCTCAGGTGGGACATTCAGTACTTC. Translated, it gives CASSVGPLRWDIQYF.

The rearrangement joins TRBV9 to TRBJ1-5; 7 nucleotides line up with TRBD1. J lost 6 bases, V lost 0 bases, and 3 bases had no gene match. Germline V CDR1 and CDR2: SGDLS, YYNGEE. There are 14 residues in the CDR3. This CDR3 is CASSVGQGGQPQHF. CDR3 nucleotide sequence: TGTGCCAGCAGCGTAGGACAGGGAGGTCAGCCCCAGCATTTT.

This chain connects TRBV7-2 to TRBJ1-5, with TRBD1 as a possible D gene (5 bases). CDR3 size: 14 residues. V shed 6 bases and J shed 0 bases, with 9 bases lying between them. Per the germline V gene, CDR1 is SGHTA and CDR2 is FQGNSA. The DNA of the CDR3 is TGTGCCAGCAGTAGACAGTTTAGCAATCAGCCCCAGCATTTT. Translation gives CASSRQFSNQPQHF.

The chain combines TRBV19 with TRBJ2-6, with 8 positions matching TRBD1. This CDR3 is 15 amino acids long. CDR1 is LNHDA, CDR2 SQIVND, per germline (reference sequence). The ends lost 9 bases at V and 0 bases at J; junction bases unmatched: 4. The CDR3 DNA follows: TGTGCCAGCTGGGACAGGTCCTCTGGGGCCAACGTCCTGACTTTC. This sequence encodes CASWDRSSGANVLTF.

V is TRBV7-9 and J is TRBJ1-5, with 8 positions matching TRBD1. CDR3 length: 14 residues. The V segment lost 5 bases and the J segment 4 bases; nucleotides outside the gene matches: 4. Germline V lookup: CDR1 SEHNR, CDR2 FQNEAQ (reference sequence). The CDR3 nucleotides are TGTGCCAGCAGCCGAACAGGGGGGAATCAGCCCCAGCATTTT. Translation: CASSRTGGNQPQHF.

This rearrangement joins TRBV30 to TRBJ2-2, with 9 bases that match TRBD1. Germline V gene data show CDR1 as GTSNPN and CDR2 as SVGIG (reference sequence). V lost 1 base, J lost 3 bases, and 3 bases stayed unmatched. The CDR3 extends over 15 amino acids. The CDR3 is CAWSDRDRDTGELFF. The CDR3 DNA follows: TGTGCCTGGAGTGACCGGGACAGGGACACCGGGGAGCTGTTTTTT.

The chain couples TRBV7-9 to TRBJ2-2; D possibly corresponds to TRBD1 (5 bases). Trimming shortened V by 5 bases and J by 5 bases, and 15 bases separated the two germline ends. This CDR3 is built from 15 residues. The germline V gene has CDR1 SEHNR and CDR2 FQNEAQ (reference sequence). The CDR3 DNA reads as TGTGCCAGCAGCCCCCAGGGTGCAAGAACCGGGGAGCTGTTTTTT. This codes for CASSPQGARTGELFF.

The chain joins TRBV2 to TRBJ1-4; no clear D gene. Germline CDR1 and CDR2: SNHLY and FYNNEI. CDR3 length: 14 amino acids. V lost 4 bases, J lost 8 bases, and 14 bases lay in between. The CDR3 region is CASSAGEISEKLFF. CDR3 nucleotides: TGTGCCAGCAGTGCTGGGGAGATAAGCGAAAAACTGTTTTTT.

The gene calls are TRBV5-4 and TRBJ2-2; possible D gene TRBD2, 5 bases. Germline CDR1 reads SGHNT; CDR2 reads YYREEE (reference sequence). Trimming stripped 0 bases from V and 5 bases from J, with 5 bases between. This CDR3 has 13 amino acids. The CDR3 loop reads CASSLGGTGELFF. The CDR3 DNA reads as TGTGCCAGCAGCTTGGGAGGGACCGGGGAGCTGTTTTTT.